The text below deals with one T cell receptor beta chain. The antigen remains undetermined. This sample stems from a study of identifying expanded T cells in peripheral blood. Study-wide findings and caveats: Technical replicates showed around 1.1 changed clones; approximately 2 weeks around 15; four weeks 19. Across healthy donors, higher total template counts meant significantly greater approximately 2-week count variance.

Healthy donors had no documented immune events, such as infections, while sampled. Profiled with immunoSEQ multiplex PCR; TCRdb holds only in-frame clones, not every one. The sample yields approximately 81,000 clones, about four fifths seen once. Sequencing was carried out using blood. This TCR came from a person aged 18 to 70 in good health.

CDR3 amino acids: CATSREKGFSRDTQYF. The CDR3 nucleotides read TGTGCCACCAGCAGGGAGAAGGGGTTCTCCAGAGATACGCAGTATTTT. This rearrangement joins TRBV15 to TRBJ2-3; maybe TRBD1 (5 bases). Per germline, CDR1 LNHNV and CDR2 YYDKDF (reference sequence). This CDR3 region has 16 residues. V was cut by 3 bases and J by 5 bases, with 18 bases left in between.